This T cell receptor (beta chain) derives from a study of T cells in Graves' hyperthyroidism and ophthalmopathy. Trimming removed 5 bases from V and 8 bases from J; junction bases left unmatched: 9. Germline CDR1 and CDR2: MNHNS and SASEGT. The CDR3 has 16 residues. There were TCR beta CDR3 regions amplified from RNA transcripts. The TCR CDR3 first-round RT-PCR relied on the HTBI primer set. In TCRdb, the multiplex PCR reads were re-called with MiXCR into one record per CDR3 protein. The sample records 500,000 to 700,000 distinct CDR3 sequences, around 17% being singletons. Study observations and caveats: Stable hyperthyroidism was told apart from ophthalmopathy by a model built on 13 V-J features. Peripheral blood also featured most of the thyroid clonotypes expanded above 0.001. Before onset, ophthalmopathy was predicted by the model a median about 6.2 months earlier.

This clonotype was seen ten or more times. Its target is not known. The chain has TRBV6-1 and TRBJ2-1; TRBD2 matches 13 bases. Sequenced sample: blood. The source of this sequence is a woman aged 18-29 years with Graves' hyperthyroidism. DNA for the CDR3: TGTGCCAGCAGTTTTACTAGCGGGAGGGATACCGATGAGCAGTTCTTC. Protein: CASSFTSGRDTDEQFF.